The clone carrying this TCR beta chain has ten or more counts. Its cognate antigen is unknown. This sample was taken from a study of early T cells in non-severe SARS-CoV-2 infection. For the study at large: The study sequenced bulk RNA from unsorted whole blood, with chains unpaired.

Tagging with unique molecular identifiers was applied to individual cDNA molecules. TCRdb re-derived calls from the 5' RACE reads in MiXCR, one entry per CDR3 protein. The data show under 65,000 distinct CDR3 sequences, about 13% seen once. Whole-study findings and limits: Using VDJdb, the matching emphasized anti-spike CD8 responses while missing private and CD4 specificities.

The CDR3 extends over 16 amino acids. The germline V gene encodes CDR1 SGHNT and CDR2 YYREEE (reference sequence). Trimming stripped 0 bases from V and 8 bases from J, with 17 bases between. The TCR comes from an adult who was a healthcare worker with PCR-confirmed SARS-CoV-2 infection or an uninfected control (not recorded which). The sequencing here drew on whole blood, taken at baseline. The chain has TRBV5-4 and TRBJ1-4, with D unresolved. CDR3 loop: CASSLGGAGGREKLFF. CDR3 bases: TGTGCCAGCAGCTTGGGGGGAGCTGGTGGACGGGAAAAACTGTTTTTT.